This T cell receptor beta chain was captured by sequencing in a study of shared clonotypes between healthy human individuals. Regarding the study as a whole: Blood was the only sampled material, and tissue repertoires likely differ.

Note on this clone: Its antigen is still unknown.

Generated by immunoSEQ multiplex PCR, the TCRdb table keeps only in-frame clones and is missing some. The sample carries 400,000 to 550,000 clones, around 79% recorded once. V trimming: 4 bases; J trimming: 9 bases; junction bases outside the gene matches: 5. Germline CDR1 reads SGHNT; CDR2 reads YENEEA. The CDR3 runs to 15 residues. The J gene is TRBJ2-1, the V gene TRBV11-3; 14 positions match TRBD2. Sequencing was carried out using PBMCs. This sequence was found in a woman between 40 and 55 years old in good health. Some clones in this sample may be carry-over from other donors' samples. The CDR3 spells CASSWGLAGVFEQFF. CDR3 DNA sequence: TGTGCCAGCAGCTGGGGACTAGCGGGAGTTTTTGAGCAGTTCTTC.